This T cell receptor (beta chain) was sequenced during a study of cytomegalovirus exposure and HLA in healthy donors. The donors were part of the roughly 120-subject validation cohort, which stood apart from the roughly 670-subject first cohort. Findings and limits, study-wide: Subsequent analysis of the 120 or so validation repertoires found a tendency for first-cohort TCR clusters to co-occur. TCR sequences were mostly rare, though some public TCRs occurred in many donors.

This CDR3 has 14 amino acids. CDR1 and CDR2 from the germline V gene are SGHTA and FQGNSA. V trimming: 10 bases; J trimming: 4 bases; junction bases outside the gene matches: 7. Data came from immunoSEQ multiplex PCR; TCRdb stores just in-frame clones and leaves some out. The sample shows around 70,000 clones, roughly 92% of them seen only once. Concerning this clone: Its specificity is unknown.

The chain has TRBV7-2 and TRBJ1-5, with 10 bases lining up with TRBD1. The source of this sequence is a woman between 18 and 29 years old in good health and CMV-seronegative. The specimen sequenced was PBMCs. The CDR3 region has the DNA TGTGCCACCCACGGGACAGGGGTTAATCAGCCCCAGCATTTT. This gives the protein CATHGTGVNQPQHF.